The T cell receptor (beta chain) under discussion was sequenced for a study of CD8 T cell repertoires and HIV-1 epitope variants. On the study more broadly: Control wells had CMV/EBV/flu peptides, negative Ebola AY9, or no peptide. Broader study findings: Most of the nine antigen-specific clonotypes appeared cross-reactive to autologous or escape variants.

Worth noting for this clone: The antigen remains unidentified.

Germline V gene sequence: CDR1 PRHDT, CDR2 FYEKMQ (reference sequence). V was clipped by 4 bases and J by 4 bases; unmatched bases: 3. The CDR3 is 13 amino acids. On the immunoSEQ platform, TCR beta CDR3s were sequenced at survey depth. The method was immunoSEQ multiplex PCR; TCRdb's version includes in-frame clones alone and lacks a portion of them. The table records thousands of clones, about 65% of them present only once. The receptor comes from a male donor with HIV. Sequenced input: cultured CD8+ T cells derived from PBMCs. The chain uses TRBV13 and TRBJ1-1; 7 positions match TRBD1. In DNA form, the CDR3 reads TGTGCCAGCAGCTCGGGGGACAGCACTGAAGCTTTCTTT. Residues: CASSSGDSTEAFF.